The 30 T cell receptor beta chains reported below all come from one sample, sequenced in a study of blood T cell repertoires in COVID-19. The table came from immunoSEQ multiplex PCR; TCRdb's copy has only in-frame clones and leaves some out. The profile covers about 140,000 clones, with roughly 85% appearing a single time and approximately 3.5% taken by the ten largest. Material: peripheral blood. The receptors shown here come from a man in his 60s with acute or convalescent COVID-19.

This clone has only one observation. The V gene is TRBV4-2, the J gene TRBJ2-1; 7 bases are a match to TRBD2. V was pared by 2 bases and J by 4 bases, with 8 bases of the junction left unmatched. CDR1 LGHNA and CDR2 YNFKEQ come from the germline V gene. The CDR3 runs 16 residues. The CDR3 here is CASSQNPSGGYNEQFF. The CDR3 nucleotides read TGTGCCAGCAGCCAAAACCCTAGCGGCGGATACAATGAGCAGTTCTTC.

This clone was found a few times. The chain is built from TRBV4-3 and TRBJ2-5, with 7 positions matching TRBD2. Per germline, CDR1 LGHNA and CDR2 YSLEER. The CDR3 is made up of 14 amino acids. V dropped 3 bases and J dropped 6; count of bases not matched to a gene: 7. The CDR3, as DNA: TGCGCCAGCAGCCAGAACGGGAGGCTGAAGACCCAGTACTTC. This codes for CASSQNGRLKTQYF.

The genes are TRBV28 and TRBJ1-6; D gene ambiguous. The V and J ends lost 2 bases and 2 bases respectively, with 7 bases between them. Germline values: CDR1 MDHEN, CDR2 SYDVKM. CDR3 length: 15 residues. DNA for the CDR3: TGTGCCAGCAGTTTACGAGACACCTATAATTCACCCCTCCACTTT. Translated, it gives CASSLRDTYNSPLHF.

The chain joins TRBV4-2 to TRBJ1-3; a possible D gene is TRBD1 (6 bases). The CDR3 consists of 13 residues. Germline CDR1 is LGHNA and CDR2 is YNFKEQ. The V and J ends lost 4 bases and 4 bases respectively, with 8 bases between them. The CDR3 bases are TGTGCCAGCAGCCCAGACAGGGGAAACACCATATATTTT. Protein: CASSPDRGNTIYF.

CDR3 in amino acids: CASSQDGGEQFF. The CDR3 DNA follows: TGCGCCAGCAGCCAAGACGGGGGTGAGCAGTTCTTC. The chain employs TRBV4-3 and TRBJ2-1; D may be TRBD2 (6 bases). The V end was cut by 0 bases, the J end by 9 bases, with 6 bases between. Germline CDR1 LGHNA, CDR2 YSLEER. The CDR3 is 12 residues long.

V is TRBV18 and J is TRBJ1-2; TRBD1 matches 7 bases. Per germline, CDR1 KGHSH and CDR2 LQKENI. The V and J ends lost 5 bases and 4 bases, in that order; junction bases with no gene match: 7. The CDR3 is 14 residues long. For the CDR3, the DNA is TGTGCCAGCTCATCCGGACAGGAGGGCTATGGCTACACCTTC. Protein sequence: CASSSGQEGYGYTF.

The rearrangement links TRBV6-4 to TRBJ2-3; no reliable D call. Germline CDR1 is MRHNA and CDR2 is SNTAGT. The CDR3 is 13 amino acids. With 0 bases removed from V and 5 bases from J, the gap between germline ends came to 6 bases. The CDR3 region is CASSDSSVDTQYF. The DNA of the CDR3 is TGTGCCAGCAGTGACTCGAGCGTAGATACGCAGTATTTT.

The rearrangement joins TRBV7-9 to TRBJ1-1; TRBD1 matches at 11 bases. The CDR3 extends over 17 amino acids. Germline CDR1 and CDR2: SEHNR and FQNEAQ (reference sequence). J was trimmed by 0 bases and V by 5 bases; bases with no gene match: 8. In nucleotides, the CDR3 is TGTGCCAGCAGCGCGAGGGACAGGGGGATTATGAACACTGAAGCTTTCTTT. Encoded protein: CASSARDRGIMNTEAFF.

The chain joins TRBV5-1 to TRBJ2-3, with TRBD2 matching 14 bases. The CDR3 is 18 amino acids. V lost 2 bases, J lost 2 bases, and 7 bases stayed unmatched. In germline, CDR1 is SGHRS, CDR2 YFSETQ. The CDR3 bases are TGCGCCAGCAGCTTCACTGGGACTAGCGGGAGACCCACAGATACGCAGTATTTT. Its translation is CASSFTGTSGRPTDTQYF.

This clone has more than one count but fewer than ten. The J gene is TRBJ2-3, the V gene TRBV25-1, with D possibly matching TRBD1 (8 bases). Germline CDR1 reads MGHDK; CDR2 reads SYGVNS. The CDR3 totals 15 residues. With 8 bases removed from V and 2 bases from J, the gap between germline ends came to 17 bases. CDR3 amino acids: CASALADRVTDTQYF. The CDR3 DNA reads TGTGCCAGCGCCCTAGCGGACAGGGTCACAGATACGCAGTATTTT.

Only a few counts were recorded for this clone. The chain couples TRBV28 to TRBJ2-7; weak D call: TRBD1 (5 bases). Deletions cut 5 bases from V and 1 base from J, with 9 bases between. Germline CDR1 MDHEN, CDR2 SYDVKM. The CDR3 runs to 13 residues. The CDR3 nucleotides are TGTGCCAGCAGTCCACAGGTTTCCTACGAGCAGTACTTC. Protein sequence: CASSPQVSYEQYF.

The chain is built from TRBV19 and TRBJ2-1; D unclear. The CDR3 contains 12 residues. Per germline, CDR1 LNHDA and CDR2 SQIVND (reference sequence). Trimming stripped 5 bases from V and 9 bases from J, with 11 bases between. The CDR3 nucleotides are TGTGCCAGTAGTCCCCTAGGATCTGAGCAGTTCTTC. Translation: CASSPLGSEQFF. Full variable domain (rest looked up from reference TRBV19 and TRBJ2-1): DGGITQSPKYLFRKEGQNVTLSCEQNLNHDAMYWYRQDPGQGLRLIYYSQIVNDFQKGDIAEGYSVSREKKESFPLTVTSAQKNPTAFYLCASSPLGSEQFFGPGTRLTVL.

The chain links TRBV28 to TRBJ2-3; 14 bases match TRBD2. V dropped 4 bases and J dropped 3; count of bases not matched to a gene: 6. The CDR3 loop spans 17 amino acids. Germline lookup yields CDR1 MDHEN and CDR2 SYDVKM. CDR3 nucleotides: TGTGCCAGCAGTTCGGGACTAGCGGGAGAAGTAACAGATACGCAGTATTTT. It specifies CASSSGLAGEVTDTQYF.

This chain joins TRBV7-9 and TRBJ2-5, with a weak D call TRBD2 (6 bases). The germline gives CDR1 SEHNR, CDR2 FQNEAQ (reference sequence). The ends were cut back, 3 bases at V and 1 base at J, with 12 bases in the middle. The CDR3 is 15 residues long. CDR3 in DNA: TGTGCCAGCAGCTTTGGGGTGGGGGGCCAAGAGACCCAGTACTTC. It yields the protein CASSFGVGGQETQYF.

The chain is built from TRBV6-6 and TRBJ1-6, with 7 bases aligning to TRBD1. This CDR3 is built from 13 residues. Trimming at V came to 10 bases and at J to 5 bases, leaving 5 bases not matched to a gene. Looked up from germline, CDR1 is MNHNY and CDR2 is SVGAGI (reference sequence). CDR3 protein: CAISGTDNSPLHF. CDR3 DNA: TGTGCCATCTCGGGGACAGATAATTCACCCCTCCACTTT.

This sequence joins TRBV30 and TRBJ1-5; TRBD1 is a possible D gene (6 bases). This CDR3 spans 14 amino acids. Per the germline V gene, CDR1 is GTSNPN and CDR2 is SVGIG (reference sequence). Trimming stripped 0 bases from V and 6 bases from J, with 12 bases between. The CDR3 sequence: CAWSVNRASQPQHF. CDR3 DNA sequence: TGTGCCTGGAGTGTAAACAGGGCGAGTCAGCCCCAGCATTTT.

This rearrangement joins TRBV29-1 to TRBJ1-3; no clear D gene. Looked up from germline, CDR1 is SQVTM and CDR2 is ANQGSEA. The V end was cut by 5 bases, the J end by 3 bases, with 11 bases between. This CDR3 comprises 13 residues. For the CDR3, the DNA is TGCAGCGTTTGGGAGGGCGGTGGAAACACCATATATTTT. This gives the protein CSVWEGGGNTIYF. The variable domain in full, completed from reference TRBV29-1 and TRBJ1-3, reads SAVISQKPSRDICQRGTSLTIQCQVDSQVTMMFWYRQQPGQSLTLIATANQGSEATYESGFVIDKFPISRPNLTFSTLTVSNMSPEDSSIYLCSVWEGGGNTIYFGEGSWLTVV.

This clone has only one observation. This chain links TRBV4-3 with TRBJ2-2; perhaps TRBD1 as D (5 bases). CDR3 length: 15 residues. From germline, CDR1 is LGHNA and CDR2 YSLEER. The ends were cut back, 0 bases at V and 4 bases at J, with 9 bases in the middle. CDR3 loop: CASSQEGRGTGELFF. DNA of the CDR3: TGCGCCAGCAGCCAAGAGGGTAGGGGCACCGGGGAGCTGTTTTTT.

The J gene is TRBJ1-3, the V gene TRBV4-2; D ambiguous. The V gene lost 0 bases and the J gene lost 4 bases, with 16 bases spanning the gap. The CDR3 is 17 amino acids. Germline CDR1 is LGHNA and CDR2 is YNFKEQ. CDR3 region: CASSQDSNLAAGNTIYF. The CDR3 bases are TGTGCCAGCAGCCAAGACAGCAACCTCGCGGCGGGAAACACCATATATTTT.

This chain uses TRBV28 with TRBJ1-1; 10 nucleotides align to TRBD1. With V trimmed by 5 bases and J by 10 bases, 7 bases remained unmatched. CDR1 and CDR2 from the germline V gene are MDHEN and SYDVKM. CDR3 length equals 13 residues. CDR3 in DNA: TGTGCCAGCAGTCCCCGGGACAGGGGCCGAGCTTTCTTT. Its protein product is CASSPRDRGRAFF.

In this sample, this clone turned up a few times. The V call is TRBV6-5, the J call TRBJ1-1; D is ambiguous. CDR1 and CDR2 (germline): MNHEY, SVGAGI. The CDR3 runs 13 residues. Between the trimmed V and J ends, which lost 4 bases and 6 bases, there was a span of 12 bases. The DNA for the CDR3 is TGTGCCAGCAGTTTCTCCACGGGTCCTGAAGCTTTCTTT. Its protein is CASSFSTGPEAFF.

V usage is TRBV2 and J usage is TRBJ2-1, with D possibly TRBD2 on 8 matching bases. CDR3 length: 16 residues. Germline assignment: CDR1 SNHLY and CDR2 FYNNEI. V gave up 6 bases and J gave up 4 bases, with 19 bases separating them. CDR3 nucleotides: TGTGCCAGCAGGGAGGGACTAGGGGGCCCTTACAATGAGCAGTTCTTC. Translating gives CASREGLGGPYNEQFF.

Here the CDR3 reads CASSHQGPVLAGELFF. The CDR3 nucleotides read TGCGCCAGCAGCCACCAGGGGCCAGTCCTAGCCGGGGAGCTGTTTTTT. The V gene is TRBV4-1, the J gene TRBJ2-2, with D maybe TRBD1 (6 bases). The CDR3 has 16 residues. V was cut by 3 bases and J by 6 bases, with 17 bases left in between. CDR1 and CDR2 from the germline V gene are MGHRA and YSYEKL.

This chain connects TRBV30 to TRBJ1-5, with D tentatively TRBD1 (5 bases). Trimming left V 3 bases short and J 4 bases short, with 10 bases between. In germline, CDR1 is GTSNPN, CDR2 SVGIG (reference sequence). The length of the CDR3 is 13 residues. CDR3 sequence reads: CAWRTDENQPQHF. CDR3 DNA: TGTGCCTGGAGGACAGACGAAAATCAGCCCCAGCATTTT.

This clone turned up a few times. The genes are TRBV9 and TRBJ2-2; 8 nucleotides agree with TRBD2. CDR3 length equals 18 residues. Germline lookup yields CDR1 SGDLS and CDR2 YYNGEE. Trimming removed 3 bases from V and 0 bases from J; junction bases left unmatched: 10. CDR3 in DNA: TGTGCCAGCAGCGCCGGACTAGCAGACTTTACGAACACCGGGGAGCTGTTTTTT. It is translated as CASSAGLADFTNTGELFF.

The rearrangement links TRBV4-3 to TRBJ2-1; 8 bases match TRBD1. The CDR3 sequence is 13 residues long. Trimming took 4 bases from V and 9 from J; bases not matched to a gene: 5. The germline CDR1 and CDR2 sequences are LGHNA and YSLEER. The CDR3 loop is CASSLRGQGEQFF. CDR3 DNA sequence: TGCGCCAGCAGCCTCCGAGGACAGGGTGAGCAGTTCTTC.

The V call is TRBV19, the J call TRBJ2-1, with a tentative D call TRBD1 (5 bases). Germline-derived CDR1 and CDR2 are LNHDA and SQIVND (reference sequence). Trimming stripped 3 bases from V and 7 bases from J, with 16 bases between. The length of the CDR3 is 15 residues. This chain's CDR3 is CASSITRASGNEQFF. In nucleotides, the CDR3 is TGTGCCAGTAGTATTACCAGGGCCTCTGGGAATGAGCAGTTCTTC.

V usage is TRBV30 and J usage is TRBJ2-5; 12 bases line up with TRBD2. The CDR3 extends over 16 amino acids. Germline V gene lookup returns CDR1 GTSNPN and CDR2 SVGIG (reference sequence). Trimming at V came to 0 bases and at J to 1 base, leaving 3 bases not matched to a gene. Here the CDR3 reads CAWSVLAGGLQETQYF. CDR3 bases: TGTGCCTGGAGTGTCCTAGCGGGAGGGCTCCAAGAGACCCAGTACTTC.

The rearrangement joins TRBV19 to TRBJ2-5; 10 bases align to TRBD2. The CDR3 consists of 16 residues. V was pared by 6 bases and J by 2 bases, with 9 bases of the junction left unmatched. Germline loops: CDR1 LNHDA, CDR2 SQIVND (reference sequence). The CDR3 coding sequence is TGTGCCAGTAGCTCCCTCAGGACTAGCGGACAAGAGACCCAGTACTTC. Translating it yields CASSSLRTSGQETQYF.

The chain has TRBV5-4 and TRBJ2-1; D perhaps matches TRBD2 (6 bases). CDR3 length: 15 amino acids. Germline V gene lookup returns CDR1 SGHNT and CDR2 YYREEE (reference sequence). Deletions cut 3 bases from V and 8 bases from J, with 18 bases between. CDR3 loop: CASSSSIGGKDEQFF. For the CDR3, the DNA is TGTGCCAGCAGCTCCTCCATCGGCGGGAAAGATGAGCAGTTCTTC.